A single sample is the source of the 10 T cell receptor beta chains below, sequenced in a study of blood T cell repertoires in COVID-19. Assay used: immunoSEQ multiplex PCR; TCRdb lists only in-frame clones, some missing. The sample holds about 62,000 clones, 85% to 90% seen once. The specimen sequenced was peripheral blood. All receptors derive from a woman aged 55 to 70 with COVID-19, enrolled during active disease.

In this sample, this clone turned up once. The rearrangement links TRBV24-1 to TRBJ1-2; tentatively, D is TRBD1 (6 bases). From germline, CDR1 is KGHDR and CDR2 SFDVKD. Trimming removed 3 bases from V and 3 bases from J, with 10 bases in between. CDR3 length: 14 residues. The CDR3 reads CATSDVTGHYGYTF. The DNA of the CDR3 is TGTGCCACCAGTGATGTCACAGGGCACTATGGCTACACCTTC.

V is TRBV29-1 and J is TRBJ2-7; 11 bases map to TRBD1. The germline gives CDR1 SQVTM, CDR2 ANQGSEA. CDR3 length: 13 amino acids. After removal of 6 bases from V and 5 bases from J, the junction contained 6 bases not matched to a gene. This CDR3 is CSVEGTGGDEQYF. The CDR3 DNA follows: TGCAGCGTAGAGGGGACAGGGGGAGACGAGCAGTACTTC.

The V gene is TRBV7-9, the J gene TRBJ1-2; TRBD1 matches 7 bases. The V segment lost 5 bases and the J segment 6 bases; nucleotides outside the gene matches: 6. This CDR3 contains 13 residues. Germline lookup yields CDR1 SEHNR and CDR2 FQNEAQ (reference sequence). Written as DNA, the CDR3 is TGTGCCAGCAGCCCTGGACAGGCGCATGGCTACACCTTC. Protein sequence: CASSPGQAHGYTF.

The chain joins TRBV7-8 to TRBJ1-2; D perhaps matches TRBD1 (5 bases). The V gene lost 5 bases and the J gene lost 2 bases, with 15 bases spanning the gap. The CDR3 is 15 residues long. Germline V gene lookup returns CDR1 SGHVS and CDR2 FQNEAQ. The CDR3 DNA reads TGTGCCAGCAGCCCTACTCGGCAGGGAAACTATGGCTACACCTTC. As protein: CASSPTRQGNYGYTF.

This sequence joins TRBV27 and TRBJ2-7, with TRBD1 as a possible D gene (6 bases). V lost 0 bases and J lost 4, with 13 bases in between. This CDR3 region has 15 residues. Germline-derived CDR1 and CDR2 are MNHEY and SMNVEV (reference sequence). CDR3 coding DNA: TGTGCCAGCAGTTTATCCCCAGGGGAAGCTTACGAGCAGTACTTC. It yields the protein CASSLSPGEAYEQYF.

The chain couples TRBV7-9 to TRBJ2-7, with TRBD1 matching over 7 bases. Germline V gene lookup returns CDR1 SEHNR and CDR2 FQNEAQ (reference sequence). The CDR3 is 14 residues long. The trim removed 2 bases at V and 1 base at J, leaving 2 bases unmatched. For the CDR3, the DNA is TGTGCCAGCAGCTTAATGGGACAGTCCTACGAGCAGTACTTC. Amino acids: CASSLMGQSYEQYF.

This sequence joins TRBV7-9 and TRBJ2-5; D possibly corresponds to TRBD1 (5 bases). The ends were cut back, 4 bases at V and 5 bases at J, with 14 bases in the middle. CDR1 and CDR2 (germline): SEHNR, FQNEAQ (reference sequence). This CDR3 region has 14 residues. For the CDR3, the DNA is TGTGCCAGCAGCTCCCTAGACAGTCGGGAGACCCAGTACTTC. Protein: CASSSLDSRETQYF.

This chain uses TRBV10-3 with TRBJ2-1; tentative D call: TRBD1 (5 bases). Germline values: CDR1 ENHRY, CDR2 SYGVKD. The CDR3 contains 15 residues. V was clipped by 4 bases and J by 9 bases, with 19 bases between them. CDR3 DNA sequence: TGTGCCATCAGTGGAGCCGGACAATCTCGAAGTGAGCAGTTCTTC. Its protein is CAISGAGQSRSEQFF.

V usage is TRBV15 and J usage is TRBJ2-3; possible D gene TRBD1, 6 bases. CDR3 length: 18 residues. V lost 2 bases and J lost 0, with 18 bases in between. CDR1 is LNHNV and CDR2 is YYDKDF in the germline V gene (reference sequence). The CDR3 sequence is CATSRTPQGHISTDTQYF. DNA of the CDR3: TGTGCCACCAGCAGAACCCCGCAGGGGCATATTAGCACAGATACGCAGTATTTT.

V usage is TRBV30 and J usage is TRBJ1-5; no definite D call. V dropped 4 bases and J dropped 0 bases, with 7 bases sitting between them. The CDR3 is 13 residues long. In germline, CDR1 is GTSNPN, CDR2 SVGIG (reference sequence). The CDR3 DNA reads as TGTGCCTGGAACAGAAATAGCAATCAGCCCCAGCATTTT. It yields the protein CAWNRNSNQPQHF.